This paragraph covers one T cell receptor (beta chain) sequence. This sample is drawn from a study of blood T cell repertoires in COVID-19. Study-wide background: Italy, Spain and the United States were the sources of the convalescent and acute COVID-19 samples. PBMCs, B-cell-depleted T cells, or T cells provided the cDNA or gDNA that made up the material.

CDR1 and CDR2 from the germline V gene are MNHEY and SVGAGI. The CDR3 consists of 14 residues. Trimming shortened V by 5 bases and J by 5 bases, and 15 bases separated the two germline ends. Methods used by the authors: Reference gene primer amplification in the assay estimated nucleated cell counts. TCRdb keeps only in-frame clones here, not all; method: immunoSEQ multiplex PCR. V and J calls and clone size follow that table, whereas D and trimming were derived from the DNA. The sample contains approximately 80,000 clones, more than 70% of which appear only once. This TCR derives from a man aged 65 to 85 with active or convalescent COVID-19. The V call is TRBV6-5, the J call TRBJ1-1; TRBD1 might be the D (6 bases). Sample: peripheral blood. This chain's CDR3 is CASSRNAGATEAFF. The CDR3 bases are TGTGCCAGCAGTAGGAACGCGGGGGCGACTGAAGCTTTCTTT.